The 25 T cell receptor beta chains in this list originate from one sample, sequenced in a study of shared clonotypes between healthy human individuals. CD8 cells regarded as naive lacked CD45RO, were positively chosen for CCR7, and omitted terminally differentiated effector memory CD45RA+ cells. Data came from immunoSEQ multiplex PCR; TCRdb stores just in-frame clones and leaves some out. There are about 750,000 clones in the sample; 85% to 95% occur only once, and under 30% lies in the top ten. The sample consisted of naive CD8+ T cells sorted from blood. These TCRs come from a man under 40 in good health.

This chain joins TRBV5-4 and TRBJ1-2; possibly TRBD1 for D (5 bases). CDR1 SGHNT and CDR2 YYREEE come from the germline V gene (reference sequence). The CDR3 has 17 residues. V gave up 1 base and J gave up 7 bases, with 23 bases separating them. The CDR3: CASSLPLNFLGEAGYTF. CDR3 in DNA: TGTGCCAGCAGCTTGCCTCTCAACTTCTTGGGGGAAGCTGGCTACACCTTC.

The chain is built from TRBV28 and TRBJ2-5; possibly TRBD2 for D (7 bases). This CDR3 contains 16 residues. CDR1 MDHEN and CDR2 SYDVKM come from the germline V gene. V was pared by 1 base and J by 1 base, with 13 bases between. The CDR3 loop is CASSLFRGAGQETQYF. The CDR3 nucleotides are TGTGCCAGCAGTTTATTCCGGGGGGCGGGCCAAGAGACCCAGTACTTC.

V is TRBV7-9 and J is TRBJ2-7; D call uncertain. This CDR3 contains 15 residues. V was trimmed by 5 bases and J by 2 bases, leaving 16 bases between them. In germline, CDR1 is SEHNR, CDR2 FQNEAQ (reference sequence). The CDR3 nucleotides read TGTGCCAGCAGCCACGACGCGAGAGGTCCCTACGAGCAGTACTTC. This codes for CASSHDARGPYEQYF.

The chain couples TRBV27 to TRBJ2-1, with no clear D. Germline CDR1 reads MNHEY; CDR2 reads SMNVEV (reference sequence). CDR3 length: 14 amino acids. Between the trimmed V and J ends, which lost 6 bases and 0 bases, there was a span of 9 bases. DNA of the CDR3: TGTGCCAGCAGCGCACTGATCTCCTACAATGAGCAGTTCTTC. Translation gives CASSALISYNEQFF.

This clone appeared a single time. This chain's CDR3 is CASSFGTGPNYGYTF. CDR3 bases: TGTGCCAGCAGCTTTGGGACAGGACCGAACTATGGCTACACCTTC. The V call is TRBV7-2, the J call TRBJ1-2, with 8 bases aligning to TRBD1. The CDR3 covers 15 residues. CDR1 and CDR2 from the germline V gene are SGHTA and FQGNSA. V trimming: 3 bases; J trimming: 2 bases; junction bases outside the gene matches: 5.

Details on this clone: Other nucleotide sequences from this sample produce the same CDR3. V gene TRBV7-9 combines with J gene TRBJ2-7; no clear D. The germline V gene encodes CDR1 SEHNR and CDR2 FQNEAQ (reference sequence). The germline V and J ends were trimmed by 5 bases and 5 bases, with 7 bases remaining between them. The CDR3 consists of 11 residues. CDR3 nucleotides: TGTGCCAGCAGCCCCCTCGACGAGCAGTACTTC. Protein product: CASSPLDEQYF.

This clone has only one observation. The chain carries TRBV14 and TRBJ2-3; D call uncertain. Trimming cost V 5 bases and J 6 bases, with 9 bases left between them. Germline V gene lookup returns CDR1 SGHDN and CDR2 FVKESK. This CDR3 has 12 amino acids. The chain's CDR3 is CASSFITDTQYF. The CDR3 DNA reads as TGTGCCAGCAGCTTTATTACGGATACGCAGTATTTT.

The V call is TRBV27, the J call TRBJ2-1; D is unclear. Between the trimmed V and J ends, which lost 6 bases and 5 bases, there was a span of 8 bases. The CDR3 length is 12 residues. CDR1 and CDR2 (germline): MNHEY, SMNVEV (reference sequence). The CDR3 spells CASRRQNNEQFF. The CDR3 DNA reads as TGTGCCAGCAGGAGACAAAACAATGAGCAGTTCTTC.

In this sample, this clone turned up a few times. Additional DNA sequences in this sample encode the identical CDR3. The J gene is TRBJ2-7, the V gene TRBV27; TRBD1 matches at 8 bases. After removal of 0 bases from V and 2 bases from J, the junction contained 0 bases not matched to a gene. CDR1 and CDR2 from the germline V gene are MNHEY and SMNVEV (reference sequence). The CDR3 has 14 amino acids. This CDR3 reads CASSLSRGPYEQYF. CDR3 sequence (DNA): TGTGCCAGCAGTTTATCCAGGGGGCCCTACGAGCAGTACTTC.

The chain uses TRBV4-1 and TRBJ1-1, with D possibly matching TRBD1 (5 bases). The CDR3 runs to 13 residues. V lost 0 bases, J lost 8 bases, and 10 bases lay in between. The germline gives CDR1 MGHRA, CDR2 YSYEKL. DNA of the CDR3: TGCGCCAGCAGCCAAGACCTGGGGACGGAAGCTTTCTTT. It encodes CASSQDLGTEAFF.

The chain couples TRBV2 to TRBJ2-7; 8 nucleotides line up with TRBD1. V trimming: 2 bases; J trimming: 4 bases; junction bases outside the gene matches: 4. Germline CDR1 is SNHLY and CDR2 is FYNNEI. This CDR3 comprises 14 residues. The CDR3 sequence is CASSEQGASYEQYF. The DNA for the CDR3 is TGTGCCAGCAGTGAACAGGGGGCTAGTTACGAGCAGTACTTC.

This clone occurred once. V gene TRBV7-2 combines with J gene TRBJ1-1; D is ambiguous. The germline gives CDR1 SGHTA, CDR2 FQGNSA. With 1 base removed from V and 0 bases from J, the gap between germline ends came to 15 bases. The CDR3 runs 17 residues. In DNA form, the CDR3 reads TGTGCCAGCAGCTTAGGCTATAGAGGACCAATGAACACTGAAGCTTTCTTT. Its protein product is CASSLGYRGPMNTEAFF.

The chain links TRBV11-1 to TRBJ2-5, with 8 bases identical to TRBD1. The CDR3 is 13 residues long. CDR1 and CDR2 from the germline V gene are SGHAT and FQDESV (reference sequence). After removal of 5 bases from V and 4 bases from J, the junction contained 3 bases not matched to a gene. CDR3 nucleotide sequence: TGTGCCAGCAGCCGGACAGGGAGAGAGACCCAGTACTTC. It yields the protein CASSRTGRETQYF.

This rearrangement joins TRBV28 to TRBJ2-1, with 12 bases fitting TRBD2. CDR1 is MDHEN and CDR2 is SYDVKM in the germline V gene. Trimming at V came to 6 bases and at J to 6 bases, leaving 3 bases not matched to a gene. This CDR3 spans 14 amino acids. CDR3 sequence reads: CASRVLAGGNEQFF. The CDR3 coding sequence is TGTGCCAGCAGAGTACTAGCGGGAGGCAATGAGCAGTTCTTC.

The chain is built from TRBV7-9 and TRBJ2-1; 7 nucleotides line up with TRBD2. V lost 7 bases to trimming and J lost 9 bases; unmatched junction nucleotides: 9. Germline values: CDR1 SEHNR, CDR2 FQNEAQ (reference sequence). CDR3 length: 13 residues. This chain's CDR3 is CASIRDGRLEQFF. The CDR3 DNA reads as TGTGCCAGCATCCGCGACGGGAGGCTTGAGCAGTTCTTC.

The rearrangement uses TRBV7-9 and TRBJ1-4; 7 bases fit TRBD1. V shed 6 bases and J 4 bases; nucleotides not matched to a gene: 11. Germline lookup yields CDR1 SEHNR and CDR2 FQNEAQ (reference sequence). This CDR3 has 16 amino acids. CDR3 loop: CASRHDEDRNNEKLFF. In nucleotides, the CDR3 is TGTGCCAGCAGACACGATGAGGACAGGAATAATGAAAAACTGTTTTTT.

CDR3 in DNA: TGCGCCAGCAGCCAAGAGAACAGGGGTGGCCCTAACTATGGCTACACCTTC. The encoded protein is CASSQENRGGPNYGYTF. This chain connects TRBV4-1 to TRBJ1-2, with 7 bases that match TRBD1. CDR3 size: 17 residues. The V and J ends lost 0 bases and 0 bases, in that order; junction bases with no gene match: 7. Germline-derived CDR1 and CDR2 are MGHRA and YSYEKL.

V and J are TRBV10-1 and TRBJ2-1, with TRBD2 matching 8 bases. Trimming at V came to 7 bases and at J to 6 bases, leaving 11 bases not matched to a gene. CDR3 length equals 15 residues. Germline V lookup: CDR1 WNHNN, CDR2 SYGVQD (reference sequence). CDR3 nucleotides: TGCGCCAGCATTACGCCCGGGACTAGTTTCAATGAGCAGTTCTTC. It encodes CASITPGTSFNEQFF.

As DNA, the CDR3 is TGTGCCAGCAGCCAAGATTTCGAGGGGGGTTCACCCCTCCACTTT. This sequence encodes CASSQDFEGGSPLHF. The V gene is TRBV4-2, the J gene TRBJ1-6; D might be TRBD1 (6 bases). V was clipped by 0 bases and J by 9 bases, with 12 bases between them. The germline CDR1 and CDR2 sequences are LGHNA and YNFKEQ. The CDR3 length is 15 residues.

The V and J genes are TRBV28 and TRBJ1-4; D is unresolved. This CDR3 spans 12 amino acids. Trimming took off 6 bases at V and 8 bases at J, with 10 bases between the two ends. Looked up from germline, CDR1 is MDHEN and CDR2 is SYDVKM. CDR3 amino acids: CASRNTREKLFF. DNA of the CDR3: TGTGCCAGCAGAAACACCAGGGAAAAACTGTTTTTT.

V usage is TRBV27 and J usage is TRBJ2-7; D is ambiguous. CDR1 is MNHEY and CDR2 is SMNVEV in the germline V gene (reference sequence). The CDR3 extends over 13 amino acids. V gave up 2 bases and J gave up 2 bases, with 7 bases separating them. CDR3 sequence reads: CASSLKFTYEQYF. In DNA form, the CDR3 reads TGTGCCAGCAGTTTAAAGTTTACCTACGAGCAGTACTTC.

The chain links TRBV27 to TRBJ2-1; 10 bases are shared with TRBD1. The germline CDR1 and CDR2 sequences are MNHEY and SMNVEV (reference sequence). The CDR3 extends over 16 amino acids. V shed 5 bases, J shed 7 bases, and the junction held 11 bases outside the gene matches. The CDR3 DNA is TGTGCCAGCAGTCTTTCTGGGACAGGGGTTTTGAATGAGCAGTTCTTC. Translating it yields CASSLSGTGVLNEQFF.

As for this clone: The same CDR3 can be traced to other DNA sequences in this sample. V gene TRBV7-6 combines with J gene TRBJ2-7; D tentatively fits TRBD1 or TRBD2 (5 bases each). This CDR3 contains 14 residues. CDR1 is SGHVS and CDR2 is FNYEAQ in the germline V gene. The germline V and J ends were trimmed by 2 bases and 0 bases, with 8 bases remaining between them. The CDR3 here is CASSLSGTSYEQYF. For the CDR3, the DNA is TGTGCCAGCAGCTTATCCGGGACCTCCTACGAGCAGTACTTC.

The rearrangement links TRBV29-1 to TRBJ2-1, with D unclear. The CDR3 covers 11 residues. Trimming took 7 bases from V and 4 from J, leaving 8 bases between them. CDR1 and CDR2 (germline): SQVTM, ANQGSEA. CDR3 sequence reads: CSASAYNEQFF. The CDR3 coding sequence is TGCAGCGCCTCCGCTTACAATGAGCAGTTCTTC.

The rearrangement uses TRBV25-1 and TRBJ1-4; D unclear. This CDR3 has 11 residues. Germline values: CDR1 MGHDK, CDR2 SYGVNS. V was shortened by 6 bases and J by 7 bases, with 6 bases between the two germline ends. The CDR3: CASRGGEKLFF. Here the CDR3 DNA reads TGTGCCAGCAGAGGAGGTGAAAAACTGTTTTTT.